These 30 T cell receptor beta chains came from one sample sequenced in a study of T cells after yellow fever vaccination (dated by TCRdb to the late 2010s). To prepare the library, 5' RACE was applied. TCRdb records Illumina HiSeq 2500 as the sequencer. TCRdb reprocessing: public reads trimmed at Q25 with fastp, clones called with MiXCR, in-frame beta chains kept. Every entry covers one CDR3 protein and lists the most common genes and DNA from its rows. Within this sample are some 550,000 distinct CDR3 sequences, with approximately 21% of them counted one time only. The ten top clones hold around an eighth of the sample. The treatment or condition tag for this specimen amounts to: live attenuated yellow fever vaccine strain. This specimen was PBMCs, taken 15 days after the yellow fever booster vaccination. The receptors here all came from a man aged 25-40 years who received the YFV17D yellow fever vaccine.

This clonotype showed up just a few times. This chain connects TRBV20-1 to TRBJ1-5; weak D call: TRBD1 (6 bases). Germline V gene sequence: CDR1 DFQATT, CDR2 SNEGSKA (reference sequence). The CDR3 has 12 residues. Trimming shortened V by 5 bases and J by 7 bases, and 12 bases separated the two germline ends. In DNA form, the CDR3 reads TGCAGTGCTCCTCAGGGGAAGCAGCCCCAGCATTTT. Amino acid sequence: CSAPQGKQPQHF.

This clonotype appeared a few times. This chain joins TRBV7-9 and TRBJ1-1; the D is unclear. In germline, CDR1 is SEHNR, CDR2 FQNEAQ (reference sequence). The ends were cut back, 5 bases at V and 6 bases at J, with 16 bases in the middle. The CDR3 has 14 amino acids. DNA for the CDR3: TGTGCCAGCAGCCCCGGGAGTCCGGGCCCTGAAGCTTTCTTT. Its protein is CASSPGSPGPEAFF.

The sample holds a few counts of this clonotype. This chain connects TRBV5-1 to TRBJ2-1; 11 bases map to TRBD2. The CDR3 length is 15 residues. The trim removed 3 bases at V and 4 bases at J, leaving 3 bases unmatched. Per germline, CDR1 SGHRS and CDR2 YFSETQ. The CDR3 region is CASSSTSGKYNEQFF. CDR3 DNA: TGCGCCAGCAGCTCGACTAGCGGGAAGTACAATGAGCAGTTCTTC.

This clonotype was counted only a few times. J is TRBJ2-2 and V is TRBV11-2, with 7 nucleotides matching TRBD1. Germline V gives CDR1 SGHAT, CDR2 FQNNGV. Losses at the gene ends were 2 bases for V and 6 bases for J; bases not matched to a gene: 6. The CDR3 runs to 15 residues. In nucleotides, the CDR3 is TGTGCCAGCAGCTTATTGCTTCAGGGGGCCGGGGAGCTGTTTTTT. This sequence encodes CASSLLLQGAGELFF.

The chain links TRBV4-3 to TRBJ2-1; 9 nucleotides match TRBD1. The CDR3 has 18 amino acids. CDR1 is LGHNA, CDR2 YSLEER, per germline. V lost 0 bases to trimming and J lost 8 bases; unmatched junction nucleotides: 14. CDR3 in DNA: TGCGCCAGCAGCCAAGATCTTCCCCGGACAGGGGTTAGGGATGAGCAGTTCTTC. Protein: CASSQDLPRTGVRDEQFF.

The rearrangement links TRBV5-1 to TRBJ2-7, with TRBD2 matching over 8 bases. In germline, CDR1 is SGHRS, CDR2 YFSETQ. The ends lost 4 bases at V and 3 bases at J; junction bases unmatched: 6. This CDR3 has 14 residues. CDR3 DNA sequence: TGCGCCAGCAGCATCAGCGGGAGCGTCTACGAGCAGTACTTC. Its protein is CASSISGSVYEQYF.

This rearrangement joins TRBV30 to TRBJ1-2; D not resolved. V lost 5 bases and J 8 bases, leaving 15 bases between the germline ends. This CDR3 is 12 amino acids long. CDR1 and CDR2 from the germline V gene are GTSNPN and SVGIG (reference sequence). The CDR3 DNA is TGTGCCTGGCGAATAATGGTCAGCGGCTACACCTTC. Translating it yields CAWRIMVSGYTF. Looking up the rest from reference TRBV30 and TRBJ1-2 gives the full variable domain: SQTIHQWPATLVQPVGSPLSLECTVEGTSNPNLYWYRQAAGRGLQLLFYSVGIGQISSEVPQNLSASRPQDRQFILSSKKLLLSDSGFYLCAWRIMVSGYTFGSGTRLTVV.

V is TRBV7-2 and J is TRBJ1-1; D is ambiguous. CDR1 is SGHTA, CDR2 FQGNSA, per germline. Trimming removed 8 bases from V and 0 bases from J, with 10 bases in between. The CDR3 contains 13 residues. The CDR3, as DNA: TGTGCCAGCCGGGAGAACATGAACACTGAAGCTTTCTTT. Translating gives CASRENMNTEAFF.

This clonotype has more than one count but fewer than ten. This chain joins TRBV5-1 and TRBJ1-1; the D gene is possibly TRBD1 (5 bases). CDR3 length equals 15 residues. Trimming stripped 4 bases from V and 2 bases from J, with 15 bases between. CDR1 and CDR2 (germline): SGHRS, YFSETQ. CDR3 DNA sequence: TGCGCCAGCAGCCCTGGGGGAGGGATTAACACTGAAGCTTTCTTT. Translation: CASSPGGGINTEAFF.

This clonotype was counted a few times. The chain couples TRBV11-2 to TRBJ2-1; 9 nucleotides agree with TRBD2. The germline gives CDR1 SGHAT, CDR2 FQNNGV. V lost 1 base and J lost 7; bases outside the gene matches: 5. CDR3 length: 15 amino acids. The DNA for the CDR3 is TGTGCCAGCAGCTTAGTAGCGGGAGAAAATAATGAGCAGTTCTTC. Its protein is CASSLVAGENNEQFF.

The chain couples TRBV29-1 to TRBJ2-5; D gene unclear. V lost 4 bases and J lost 4, with 4 bases in between. Germline CDR1 reads SQVTM; CDR2 reads ANQGSEA. The CDR3 extends over 10 amino acids. CDR3 region: CSVAGETQYF. In DNA, the CDR3 is TGCAGCGTTGCTGGAGAGACCCAGTACTTC.

CDR3 DNA sequence: TGCGCCACCACCGGGACAGCAAACAATGAGCAGTTCTTC. Residues: CATTGTANNEQFF. This chain uses TRBV5-1 with TRBJ2-1; the match to TRBD1 covers 7 bases. The CDR3 length is 13 residues. V lost 9 bases and J lost 5; bases outside the gene matches: 8. Germline CDR1 reads SGHRS; CDR2 reads YFSETQ.

This clonotype was seen a single time. J is TRBJ2-3 and V is TRBV7-2, with D maybe TRBD1 (5 bases). V gave up 3 bases and J gave up 8 bases, with 15 bases separating them. Germline V gives CDR1 SGHTA, CDR2 FQGNSA. This CDR3 contains 14 residues. CDR3 bases: TGTGCCAGCAGCTTTGGGGCCCGAAGGGTTACGCAGTATTTT. This encodes CASSFGARRVTQYF.

In DNA, the CDR3 is TGTGCCAGCAGCGTAGGGACAGGTAATCGCGAGCAGTACTTC. Its protein is CASSVGTGNREQYF. The chain uses TRBV7-2 and TRBJ2-7; 8 bases are shared with TRBD1. CDR1 and CDR2 from the germline V gene are SGHTA and FQGNSA. The CDR3 totals 14 residues. Trimming took 5 bases from V and 6 from J; bases not matched to a gene: 9. The full variable domain, with the rest looked up from reference TRBV7-2 and TRBJ2-7, is GAGVSQSPSNKVTEKGKDVELRCDPISGHTALYWYRQSLGQGLEFLIYFQGNSAPDKSGLPSDRFSAERTGGSVSTLTIQRTQQEDSAVYLCASSVGTGNREQYFGPGTRLTVT.

This clonotype was counted only a few times. This sequence joins TRBV2 and TRBJ2-7, with D possibly TRBD1 on 6 matching bases. Germline V lookup: CDR1 SNHLY, CDR2 FYNNEI. CDR3 length equals 15 residues. V was pared by 3 bases and J by 2 bases, with 14 bases between. The chain's CDR3 is CASSDLRTEAYEQYF. Written as DNA, the CDR3 is TGTGCCAGCAGTGACCTTAGGACAGAAGCCTACGAGCAGTACTTC.

This chain connects TRBV9 to TRBJ2-2; 7 bases agree with TRBD1. This CDR3 has 15 amino acids. CDR1 is SGDLS and CDR2 is YYNGEE in the germline V gene. Trimming at V came to 4 bases and at J to 8 bases, leaving 11 bases not matched to a gene. CDR3: CASSPRQGPVGELFF. The CDR3 coding sequence is TGTGCCAGCAGCCCACGACAGGGTCCGGTGGGGGAGCTGTTTTTT.

Many counts were recorded for this clonotype. The chain links TRBV20-1 to TRBJ2-7; 7 bases line up with TRBD1. The CDR3 sequence is 14 residues long. Trimming removed 6 bases from V and 3 bases from J; junction bases left unmatched: 11. CDR1 is DFQATT and CDR2 is SNEGSKA in the germline V gene (reference sequence). In nucleotides, the CDR3 is TGCAGTGCGTCGGGCGACAGGGCCCTCTACGAGCAGTACTTC. It is translated as CSASGDRALYEQYF.

The rearrangement links TRBV10-1 to TRBJ2-7; unclear D gene. Trimming took 3 bases from V and 4 from J, leaving 16 bases between them. Germline values: CDR1 WNHNN, CDR2 SYGVQD (reference sequence). This CDR3 spans 15 amino acids. CDR3 sequence: CASSEGRNGEYEQYF. The CDR3 bases are TGCGCCAGCAGTGAAGGACGTAACGGAGAGTACGAGCAGTACTTC.

The chain carries TRBV11-1 and TRBJ2-7, with D possibly being TRBD1 (5 bases). CDR3 length: 16 residues. Germline V gene lookup returns CDR1 SGHAT and CDR2 FQDESV (reference sequence). V was shortened by 3 bases and J by 0 bases, with 15 bases between the two germline ends. The CDR3, as DNA: TGTGCCAGCAGCTTCTCCCTGGACACTTCCTCCTACGAGCAGTACTTC. This encodes CASSFSLDTSSYEQYF.

This clonotype was seen a handful of times. This rearrangement joins TRBV20-1 to TRBJ2-3; TRBD2 is a possible D gene (6 bases). Germline loops: CDR1 DFQATT, CDR2 SNEGSKA (reference sequence). CDR3 length: 16 amino acids. Deletions cut 6 bases from V and 2 bases from J, with 21 bases between. CDR3 sequence reads: CSASRRSSDHTDTQYF. Here the CDR3 DNA reads TGCAGTGCCTCCCGCCGATCTAGCGACCACACAGATACGCAGTATTTT.

This clonotype was seen a few times. The chain has TRBV5-1 and TRBJ2-3, with a possible D match to TRBD1 (5 bases). The CDR3 consists of 16 residues. Trimming pared 1 base from V and 2 bases from J, leaving 14 bases between. Germline assignment: CDR1 SGHRS and CDR2 YFSETQ. CDR3 protein: CASSLYRRENTDTQYF. CDR3 coding DNA: TGCGCCAGCAGCTTGTACCGCAGGGAAAACACAGATACGCAGTATTTT. Variable domain in full (rest from reference TRBV5-1 and TRBJ2-3): KAGVTQTPRYLIKTRGQQVTLSCSPISGHRSVSWYQQTPGQGLQFLFEYFSETQRNKGNFPGRFSGRQFSNSRSEMNVSTLELGDSALYLCASSLYRRENTDTQYFGPGTRLTVL.

This clonotype was picked up a small number of times. This CDR3 is CASRRDSSGANVLTF. The CDR3 DNA follows: TGTGCCAGCAGGCGAGACAGCTCTGGGGCCAACGTCCTGACTTTC. This chain uses TRBV6-1 with TRBJ2-6, with D perhaps matching TRBD1 (5 bases). This CDR3 region has 15 residues. The V gene lost 6 bases and the J gene lost 0 bases, with 9 bases spanning the gap. Looked up from germline, CDR1 is MNHNS and CDR2 is SASEGT.

V is TRBV4-2 and J is TRBJ2-2, with D tentatively TRBD1 (6 bases). CDR1 LGHNA and CDR2 YNFKEQ come from the germline V gene. Trimming stripped 4 bases from V and 2 bases from J, with 14 bases between. The CDR3 is 16 amino acids. The CDR3 is CASSLQGGRNTGELFF. As DNA, the CDR3 is TGTGCCAGCAGCCTACAGGGTGGTCGTAACACCGGGGAGCTGTTTTTT.

The genes are TRBV5-1 and TRBJ2-1; TRBD2 aligns across 8 bases. The CDR3 is 16 amino acids. The J segment lost 2 bases and the V segment lost 0 bases, leaving 4 bases of the junction unmatched. CDR1 and CDR2 from the germline V gene are SGHRS and YFSETQ. The CDR3 loop reads CASSLDLAGTYNEQFF. CDR3 DNA: TGCGCCAGCAGCTTGGATCTAGCGGGCACCTACAATGAGCAGTTCTTC. Supplemented by reference TRBV5-1 and TRBJ2-1, the full variable domain reads KAGVTQTPRYLIKTRGQQVTLSCSPISGHRSVSWYQQTPGQGLQFLFEYFSETQRNKGNFPGRFSGRQFSNSRSEMNVSTLELGDSALYLCASSLDLAGTYNEQFFGPGTRLTVL.

This clonotype showed up just a few times. The V gene is TRBV12-1, the J gene TRBJ2-4; the table's D call of TRBD2 was not tested on the DNA. TRBV12-1 is deemed a pseudogene. This CDR3 spans 23 amino acids. In nucleotides, the CDR3 is TGTGCCAGCAGCTTTGAGGCAGGGGTCCCCGGGACTAGCGGGAGGTTAGCCAAAAACATTCAGTACTTC. This gives the protein CASSFEAGVPGTSGRLAKNIQYF.

This clonotype was counted between two and nine times. The chain links TRBV4-3 to TRBJ2-2; D is ambiguous. The CDR3 consists of 12 residues. Germline loops: CDR1 LGHNA, CDR2 YSLEER. The ends were cut back, 5 bases at V and 8 bases at J, with 9 bases in the middle. The CDR3 coding sequence is TGCGCCAGCAGCGACCTATGGGGGGAGCTGTTTTTT. Amino acids: CASSDLWGELFF.

This clonotype appeared a single time. J is TRBJ2-5 and V is TRBV24-1; 8 bases align to TRBD1. Germline trimming cut 4 bases from V and 5 bases from J; bases unmatched to any gene: 5. The CDR3 consists of 14 residues. Germline lookup yields CDR1 KGHDR and CDR2 SFDVKD. CDR3 residues: CATSERDRGETQYF. The CDR3 DNA reads TGTGCCACCAGTGAGCGAGACAGGGGTGAGACCCAGTACTTC.

The gene calls are TRBV20-1 and TRBJ1-2, with D unclear. The CDR3 contains 15 residues. V dropped 7 bases and J dropped 0 bases, with 18 bases sitting between them. CDR1 is DFQATT, CDR2 SNEGSKA, per germline (reference sequence). The DNA of the CDR3 is TGCAGTGATAACGGGGAGGGCGGATCTAACTATGGCTACACCTTC. It codes for CSDNGEGGSNYGYTF.

The chain employs TRBV6-1 and TRBJ2-7; D is perhaps TRBD1 (6 bases). The CDR3 covers 14 residues. Germline-derived CDR1 and CDR2 are MNHNS and SASEGT. Trimming pared 8 bases from V and 0 bases from J, leaving 14 bases between. As DNA, the CDR3 is TGTGCCAGCTCAACTCACAGGGACTCCTACGAGCAGTACTTC. Translated: CASSTHRDSYEQYF.

Ten or more counts support this clonotype. The chain has TRBV5-1 and TRBJ2-3; 8 nucleotides align to TRBD2. The CDR3 contains 16 residues. The V gene end was trimmed by 1 base and the J gene end by 3 bases; junction bases not matched to a gene: 7. Germline V gives CDR1 SGHRS, CDR2 YFSETQ. The CDR3 DNA reads TGCGCCAGCAGCTTGACGGGAGGGCCCAGTACAGATACGCAGTATTTT. Its translation is CASSLTGGPSTDTQYF.